The source of this T cell receptor (beta chain) is a study of Tregs in tolerant kidney transplant recipients. Unstimulated regulatory T cells (CD4+CD25+CD127-), CD4+CD25- non-regulatory cells, CD4 and CD8 cells were FACS-sorted from thawed PBMCs. Regulatory T cells were sorted from thawed PBMCs rested overnight at 37°C with around 220 IU/ml IL-2. Here immunoSEQ multiplex PCR was the method, and the copy in TCRdb shows in-frame clones only, minus some. Of approximately 43,000 clones listed, under 95% were seen once; the top ten hold about 0.63%. The clonotype originates from a human donor in good health. The sample was Tregs from blood.

Here the CDR3 reads CAWSRAGPPDTQYF. The CDR3 nucleotides read TGTGCCTGGAGTCGGGCGGGCCCCCCAGATACGCAGTATTTT. J is TRBJ2-3 and V is TRBV30; tentatively, D is TRBD2 (5 bases). The V end was cut by 2 bases, the J end by 4 bases, with 13 bases between. Per germline, CDR1 GTSNPN and CDR2 SVGIG (reference sequence). The CDR3 is made up of 14 amino acids.